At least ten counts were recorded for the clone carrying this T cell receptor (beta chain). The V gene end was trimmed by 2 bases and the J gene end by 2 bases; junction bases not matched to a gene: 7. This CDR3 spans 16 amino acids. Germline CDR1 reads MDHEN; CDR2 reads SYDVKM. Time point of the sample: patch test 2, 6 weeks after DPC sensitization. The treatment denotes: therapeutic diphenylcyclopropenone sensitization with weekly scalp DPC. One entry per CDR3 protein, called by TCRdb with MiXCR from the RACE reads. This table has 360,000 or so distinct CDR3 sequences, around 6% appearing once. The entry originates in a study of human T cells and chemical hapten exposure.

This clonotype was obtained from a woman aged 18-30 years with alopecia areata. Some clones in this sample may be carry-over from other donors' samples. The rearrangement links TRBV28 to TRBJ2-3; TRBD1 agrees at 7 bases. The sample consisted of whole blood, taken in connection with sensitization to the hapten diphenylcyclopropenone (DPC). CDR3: CASSLAMGQSTDTQYF. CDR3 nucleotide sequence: TGTGCCAGCAGTTTAGCGATGGGACAGTCCACAGATACGCAGTATTTT.